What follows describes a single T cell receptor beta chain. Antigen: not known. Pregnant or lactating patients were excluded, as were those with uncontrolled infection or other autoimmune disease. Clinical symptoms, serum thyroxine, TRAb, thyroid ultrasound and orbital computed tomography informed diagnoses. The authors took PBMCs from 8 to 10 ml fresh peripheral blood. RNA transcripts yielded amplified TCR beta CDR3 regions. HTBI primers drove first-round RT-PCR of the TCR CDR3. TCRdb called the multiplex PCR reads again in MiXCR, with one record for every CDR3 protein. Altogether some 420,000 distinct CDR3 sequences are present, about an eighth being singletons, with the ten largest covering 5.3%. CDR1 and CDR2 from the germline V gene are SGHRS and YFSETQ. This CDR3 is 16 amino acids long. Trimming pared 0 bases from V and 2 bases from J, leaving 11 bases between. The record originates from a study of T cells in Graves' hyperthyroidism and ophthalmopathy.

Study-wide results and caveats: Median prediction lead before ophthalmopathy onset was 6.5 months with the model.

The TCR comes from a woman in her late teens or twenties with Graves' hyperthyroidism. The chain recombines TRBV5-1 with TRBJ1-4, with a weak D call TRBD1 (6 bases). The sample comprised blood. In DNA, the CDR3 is TGCGCCAGCAGCTTGGTCCGGGGGCCTACTAATGAAAAACTGTTTTTT. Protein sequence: CASSLVRGPTNEKLFF.